This T cell receptor beta chain comes out of a study of blood T cells in healthy people across ages. General study results and limits: The long-lived group displayed more naive CD4+ cells, plus higher diversity, than the aged donors did.

This clonotype was counted a few times. Antigen specificity is unknown. The authors ran a second PCR of about 6 to 12 cycles using a sample-barcoded 5' primer and a J-beta primer mix. One entry per CDR3 protein results from TCRdb running MiXCR on the 5' RACE reads. There are 920,000 or so distinct CDR3 sequences in the sample; 35% to 50% occur only once, and about 20% lies in the top ten. Germline-derived CDR1 and CDR2 are DFQATT and SNEGSKA (reference sequence). J lost 10 bases, V lost 3 bases, and 16 bases had no gene match. The CDR3 length is 16 residues. Total RNA was extracted at no less than 5.5 micrograms per sample.

The chain employs TRBV20-1 and TRBJ2-1, with 9 bases lining up with TRBD2. Material: blood. The source is an older woman in good health. In DNA, the CDR3 is TGCAGTGCTAGGGGTGGCGCGGGAGGGCCTCAGGAGGAGCAGTTCTTC. Protein: CSARGGAGGPQEEQFF.